This T cell receptor beta chain was sequenced during a study of shared clonotypes between healthy human individuals. Concerning this clone itself: What it binds is not known.

Study-wide findings and caveats: Between a few donors, naive CD4 clonotypes were shared at a level of about 5%. Clonotype sharing levels among donors were expected to vary with sequencing depth.

Terminally differentiated effector memory CD45RA+ cells were left out of the naive CD8 fraction, which was CD45RO-negative and positively selected for CCR7. The donor population consisted of healthy HIV-negative adults with no recent acute infections or vaccinations. The V gene's germline CDR1 is SGDLS and CDR2 YYNGEE. CDR3 size: 14 residues. Trimming cost V 4 bases and J 5 bases, with 15 bases left between them. It was across several immunoSEQ plates that each subset's genomic DNA was evenly split. Some clones are missing from TCRdb's copy, which holds only in-frame ones; the method was immunoSEQ multiplex PCR. Found here are around 580,000 clones, 98% of them singletons; the top ten hold 0.3%.

The chain has TRBV9 and TRBJ2-5; the D gene is possibly TRBD2 (6 bases). The clonotype was recovered from a man aged 25-45 years in good health. The sequencing input was naive CD8+ T cells sorted from blood. The CDR3 sequence is CASSPGTPWETQYF. In DNA form, the CDR3 reads TGTGCCAGCAGCCCAGGGACTCCCTGGGAGACCCAGTACTTC.